This T cell receptor beta chain was documented in a study of T cell responses to AZD1222 COVID-19 vaccine (TCRdb year 2021). For the wider study: TCR sequencing covered 230 to 250 trial participants: nearly 210 given two doses of AZD1222 and approximately 26 given two doses of MenACWY control vaccine. Trial participants were enrolled into age subgroups of 18-55, 56-69 and 70-plus years, which contained about 160, 30 and 59 TCR-sequenced participants, respectively.

The time point label here, explained by the study, means: about 28 days (+/-7) after the second vaccine dose. AZD1222 recipients with second doses at about 4 weeks or about 12 weeks were pooled, because spike-specific TCR depth and breadth did not differ between schedules. The vaccinee samples were drawn from two UK trials, COV001 and COV002, one of which was a single-blind randomized controlled phase 2/3 trial testing AZD1222 (ChAdOx1 nCoV-19) in healthy adults. Trial participant PBMC samples were collected at day 0 and day 28 after the second dose for TCRbeta chain sequencing. Points the paper makes about the study in general: Because no samples from the day 14 peak response were available, repertoires could be characterized only after the peak T cell response. A significant rise in spike-specific TCR breadth and depth was observed after two AZD1222 doses relative to day 0 and relative to MenACWY recipients. Reportedly, almost half of the unique spike-specific TCRs recognized epitopes lying outside the regions that are mutated in the B.1.351 and B.1.1.7 variants. CD4 TCRs associated with the vaccine covered the entire spike protein, and the dominant responses were in regions 160-218 and 743-854. The 56-69-year group was small, and its depth increase did not reach significance, likely because of low power. Most participants were white British and females outnumbered males, and the authors suggested that clonal diversity may have been underestimated. Conclusions about previously exposed vaccinees are limited, since just five or six AZD1222 recipients were seropositive for SARS-CoV-2 at baseline.

CDR1 is given as MNHEY and CDR2 as SVGAGI, both from the germline V gene. V gives up 6 bases and J gives up 4 bases, and the segment between their germline ends measures 13 bases. The cysteine opens and the phenylalanine closes a CDR3 of 14 amino acids. Only the CDR3 DNA stays, 42 bases, in frame from base 1. This clone was counted between two and nine times. The target of this receptor is not known. The record has no base qualities; no much larger clone is one base away. The CDR3 regions of human TCRbeta chains were analyzed by immunosequencing. The published analysis was carried out like this. Repertoire TCRs were checked for matches against a reference library of SARS-CoV-2-specific TCRs that had been generated using the MIRA antigen-specificity platform. Breadth was defined as the fraction of unique TCRs that were SARS-CoV-2-associated, and depth was defined as the fraction of total T cells that were SARS-CoV-2-associated. Using the MIRA data, each spike-specific TCR was mapped to the spike region that the TCR reacts to and placed in a CD4 or CD8 class. Log10-transformed breadth and depth values were compared by one-way ANOVA with Sidak's multiple comparisons tests. What TCRdb holds here is the immuneACCESS table cut down to in-frame rearrangements. Part of the clones is not present; checked against another copy, under half of the missing clones reflect an unresolved V gene, and the others are unexplained. V and J calls and clone size follow that table, whereas D and trimming were derived from the DNA. Counted in this sample were about 180,000 clones; around 90% of them appeared once. The leading ten clones occupy 1.5% to 2% of the sample.

The sample was peripheral blood, taken 28 days after the second AZD1222 dose. This sequence originates from an adult who received the AZD1222 COVID-19 vaccine. This chain is built from TRBV6-5 and TRBJ1-5; no D gene call is confident. The CDR3 protein: CASRDVRGNQPQHF. The DNA sequence follows: TGTGCCAGCAGAGACGTTCGCGGGAATCAGCCCCAGCATTTT.